The 25 T cell receptor beta chains listed next were all sequenced from one sample in a study of cytotoxic CD8 clonotypes in ibrutinib-treated CLL. Here immunoSEQ multiplex PCR was the method, and the copy in TCRdb shows in-frame clones only, minus some. This sample has nearly 100,000 clones; 78% occur once, and the top ten carry 25% to 40%. Sequences were derived from PBMCs, sampled after 12 months of ibrutinib treatment. The receptors come from a human donor with chronic lymphocytic leukemia.

V is TRBV6-6 and J is TRBJ1-1; D unclear. Germline V gene lookup returns CDR1 MNHNY and CDR2 SVGAGI (reference sequence). The CDR3 totals 13 residues. Trimming took 5 bases from V and 2 from J, leaving 9 bases between them. CDR3 protein: CASSTDTNTEAFF. The CDR3 DNA sequence: TGTGCCAGCAGTACCGACACCAACACTGAAGCTTTCTTT.

This clone was observed a handful of times. The chain joins TRBV12-5 to TRBJ1-5, with TRBD1 matching 9 bases. Trimming removed 2 bases from V and 2 bases from J; junction bases left unmatched: 1. Germline-derived CDR1 and CDR2 are LGHNT and FRNRAP. The CDR3 is made up of 15 amino acids. The CDR3 spells CASGLWTGGNQPQHF. The CDR3 coding sequence is TGTGCTAGTGGTTTGTGGACAGGGGGCAATCAGCCCCAGCATTTT.

The chain combines TRBV19 with TRBJ1-2; 11 positions agree with TRBD1. The CDR3 is 13 amino acids. The germline gives CDR1 LNHDA, CDR2 SQIVND (reference sequence). The trim removed 10 bases at V and 7 bases at J, leaving 8 bases unmatched. The CDR3 DNA is TGTGCCACCACGGACAGGGGGCGATTTGGCTACACCTTC. It encodes CATTDRGRFGYTF. Full variable domain (missing parts from reference TRBV19 and TRBJ1-2): DGGITQSPKYLFRKEGQNVTLSCEQNLNHDAMYWYRQDPGQGLRLIYYSQIVNDFQKGDIAEGYSVSREKKESFPLTVTSAQKNPTAFYLCATTDRGRFGYTFGSGTRLTVV.

This rearrangement joins TRBV5-1 to TRBJ2-5, with a weak D call TRBD2 (7 bases). The V end was cut by 0 bases, the J end by 1 base, with 19 bases between. Germline V gene sequence: CDR1 SGHRS, CDR2 YFSETQ. The CDR3 has 18 residues. The CDR3: CASSLAAGAGVSQETQYF. In DNA form, the CDR3 reads TGCGCCAGCAGCTTGGCCGCGGGGGCAGGGGTTTCCCAAGAGACCCAGTACTTC.

The CDR3: CAWGTGGSEKLFF. The CDR3 nucleotides are TGTGCCTGGGGGACAGGGGGGTCGGAAAAACTGTTTTTT. This sequence joins TRBV30 and TRBJ1-4; 11 bases agree with TRBD1. In germline, CDR1 is GTSNPN, CDR2 SVGIG (reference sequence). CDR3 length: 13 residues. V lost 5 bases to trimming and J lost 8 bases; unmatched junction nucleotides: 4.

The chain combines TRBV5-1 with TRBJ2-5, with 7 bases aligning to TRBD1. The J call may not be correct, given that the DNA end is closer to TRBJ2-7. The germline CDR1 and CDR2 sequences are SGHRS and YFSETQ. This CDR3 has 15 residues. CDR3 coding DNA: TGCGCCAGCAGCTTGGGAGGGACAGCGGACTACGAGCAGTACTTC. Its protein is CASSLGGTADYEQYF.

This clone showed up just a few times. The chain combines TRBV7-2 with TRBJ1-1; no clear D. Per the germline V gene, CDR1 is SGHTA and CDR2 is FQGNSA. Trimming removed 5 bases at V and 10 bases at J, with 14 bases between. The CDR3 runs to 12 residues. CDR3 sequence: CASSPGRGRAFF. CDR3 in DNA: TGTGCCAGCAGCCCCGGGCGAGGTAGAGCTTTCTTT.

The chain combines TRBV30 with TRBJ2-5; no firm D call. CDR3 size: 13 residues. CDR1 is GTSNPN, CDR2 SVGIG, per germline (reference sequence). V lost 1 base to trimming and J lost 1 base, with 7 bases between them. The CDR3 region is CAWSEGFQETQYF. The CDR3, as DNA: TGTGCCTGGAGTGAGGGATTCCAAGAGACCCAGTACTTC.

The V gene is TRBV29-1, the J gene TRBJ2-4; 9 nucleotides match TRBD1. Trimming at V came to 4 bases and at J to 6 bases, leaving 16 bases not matched to a gene. Germline CDR1 and CDR2: SQVTM and ANQGSEA. The CDR3 has 17 residues. The CDR3 here is CSVVFTTGGGRGNIQYF. CDR3 DNA sequence: TGCAGCGTTGTCTTCACGACAGGGGGAGGGCGGGGAAACATTCAGTACTTC.

As regards this clone: One end of the junction fails to match germline, which may point to a read error. CDR3 sequence: CASSVDPTGGDSLF. Here the CDR3 DNA reads TGTGCCAGCAGCGTAGATCCCACAGGGGGCGATTCGCTCTTC. The rearrangement links TRBV9 to TRBJ2-1, with 9 bases lining up with TRBD1. There are 14 residues in the CDR3. Germline V gene sequence: CDR1 SGDLS, CDR2 YYNGEE.

The rearrangement uses TRBV18 and TRBJ1-2; D remains unclear. The CDR3 consists of 11 residues. The germline V and J ends were trimmed by 10 bases and 3 bases, with 9 bases remaining between them. Germline V gene sequence: CDR1 KGHSH, CDR2 LQKENI. CDR3 loop: CATDADYGYTF. Here the CDR3 DNA reads TGTGCCACGGACGCTGACTATGGCTACACCTTC.

V usage is TRBV30 and J usage is TRBJ2-4; D may match TRBD1 or TRBD2 (6 bases each). This CDR3 region has 15 residues. The germline V gene has CDR1 GTSNPN and CDR2 SVGIG (reference sequence). The V end lost 1 base, the J end lost 2 bases, and 12 bases lay between the germline ends. CDR3 sequence (DNA): TGTGCCTGGAGTGGACAAGGGGGGACCAAAAACATTCAGTACTTC. The encoded protein is CAWSGQGGTKNIQYF.

The chain uses TRBV7-2 and TRBJ2-3; tentative D call: TRBD2 (6 bases). Looked up from germline, CDR1 is SGHTA and CDR2 is FQGNSA. This CDR3 has 16 residues. Trimming pared 9 bases from V and 2 bases from J, leaving 21 bases between. CDR3 bases: TGTGCCAGTTCCGCCGGAGGAGGGAAGTACACAGATACGCAGTATTTT. This encodes CASSAGGGKYTDTQYF.

This clone was recorded only once. This chain joins TRBV7-2 and TRBJ1-5; D is perhaps TRBD1 (6 bases). Trimming took 3 bases from V and 5 from J, leaving 23 bases between them. The CDR3 has 18 amino acids. Germline V gene lookup returns CDR1 SGHTA and CDR2 FQGNSA. CDR3: CASSLSPRQAGAHQPQHF. CDR3 nucleotides: TGTGCCAGCAGCTTGTCGCCCCGACAGGCGGGGGCTCATCAGCCCCAGCATTTT.

J is TRBJ1-2 and V is TRBV2, with D possibly matching TRBD1 (6 bases). This CDR3 region has 13 residues. V gave up 5 bases and J gave up 6 bases, with 13 bases separating them. Germline CDR1 reads SNHLY; CDR2 reads FYNNEI. The CDR3 DNA reads TGTGCCAGCAGTATGACAGGAGTCGATGGCTACACCTTC. It codes for CASSMTGVDGYTF.

V usage is TRBV5-4 and J usage is TRBJ2-3; weak D call: TRBD1 (5 bases). Trimming stripped 0 bases from V and 0 bases from J, with 8 bases between. CDR1 is SGHNT and CDR2 is YYREEE in the germline V gene (reference sequence). The CDR3 contains 15 residues. The CDR3 coding sequence is TGTGCCAGCAGCTTGGAGGGGTCCAGCACAGATACGCAGTATTTT. Amino acids: CASSLEGSSTDTQYF.

The V and J genes are TRBV4-1 and TRBJ2-7, with D maybe TRBD2 (6 bases). V lost 4 bases to trimming and J lost 2 bases, with 9 bases between them. Germline loops: CDR1 MGHRA, CDR2 YSYEKL. The CDR3 is made up of 13 amino acids. The CDR3 coding sequence is TGCGCCAGCAGCCGACTAGGCCCCTACGAGCAGTACTTC. It is translated as CASSRLGPYEQYF.

The chain recombines TRBV20-1 with TRBJ1-2; D is unresolved. V lost 6 bases and J 5 bases, leaving 4 bases between the germline ends. CDR3 length equals 9 residues. Germline V gene lookup returns CDR1 DFQATT and CDR2 SNEGSKA (reference sequence). This chain's CDR3 is CSALYGYTF. The CDR3 bases are TGCAGTGCCTTGTATGGCTACACCTTC.

The J gene is TRBJ1-5, the V gene TRBV6-5; tentatively, D is TRBD1 (5 bases). Looked up from germline, CDR1 is MNHEY and CDR2 is SVGAGI. This CDR3 spans 12 amino acids. Trimming cost V 0 bases and J 8 bases, with 5 bases left between them. The CDR3 DNA reads TGTGCCAGCAGTTACTCGGGGGAGCCCCAGCATTTT. Its protein is CASSYSGEPQHF.

The chain recombines TRBV11-3 with TRBJ2-7, with D possibly matching TRBD2 (5 bases). V dropped 1 base and J dropped 4 bases, with 14 bases sitting between them. The germline V gene encodes CDR1 SGHNT and CDR2 YENEEA. The CDR3 runs 15 residues. The CDR3 DNA sequence: TGTGCCAGCAGCTTAGCCCCCGGGGTCGTTTACGAGCAGTACTTC. Amino acid sequence: CASSLAPGVVYEQYF.

This chain links TRBV2 with TRBJ1-1; D is unclear. CDR3 size: 14 residues. Germline V gene sequence: CDR1 SNHLY, CDR2 FYNNEI. V was shortened by 5 bases and J by 4 bases, with 14 bases between the two germline ends. CDR3 sequence (DNA): TGTGCCAGCAGTCTTGTACCCCCAAGCACTGAAGCTTTCTTT. Translation: CASSLVPPSTEAFF.

The table lists this clone with a count of one. The chain carries TRBV14 and TRBJ2-7; a weak D match, TRBD1 (6 bases). The germline gives CDR1 SGHDN, CDR2 FVKESK. This CDR3 is 15 amino acids long. Trimming took 5 bases from V and 2 from J, leaving 16 bases between them. The DNA of the CDR3 is TGTGCCAGCAGCGACAACTTACAGGGTACCTACGAGCAGTACTTC. Translated, it gives CASSDNLQGTYEQYF.

This clone has more than one count but fewer than ten. The rearrangement links TRBV7-2 to TRBJ1-2, with D tentatively TRBD1 (5 bases). The CDR3 spans 16 residues. V shed 0 bases and J shed 3 bases, with 14 bases lying between them. From germline, CDR1 is SGHTA and CDR2 FQGNSA. The CDR3 here is CASSLAVGKGDYGYTF. In DNA, the CDR3 is TGTGCCAGCAGCTTAGCTGTGGGAAAAGGGGACTATGGCTACACCTTC. The variable domain in full, with the rest retrieved from reference TRBV7-2 and TRBJ1-2, is GAGVSQSPSNKVTEKGKDVELRCDPISGHTALYWYRQSLGQGLEFLIYFQGNSAPDKSGLPSDRFSAERTGGSVSTLTIQRTQQEDSAVYLCASSLAVGKGDYGYTFGSGTRLTVV.

This clone has a handful of counts. This chain uses TRBV2 with TRBJ2-2; D not resolved. Deletions cut 4 bases from V and 0 bases from J, with 9 bases between. The CDR3 has 15 residues. Germline CDR1 is SNHLY and CDR2 is FYNNEI. The CDR3 nucleotides read TGTGCCAGCAGTGGGGCGACGACGAACACCGGGGAGCTGTTTTTT. Residues: CASSGATTNTGELFF.

The chain combines TRBV14 with TRBJ2-2, with 7 positions matching TRBD1. Germline-derived CDR1 and CDR2 are SGHDN and FVKESK. CDR3 length: 15 amino acids. Trimming took 4 bases from V and 0 from J; bases not matched to a gene: 2. The CDR3 nucleotides are TGTGCCAGCAGCCGGGACAGCCCGAACACCGGGGAGCTGTTTTTT. This gives the protein CASSRDSPNTGELFF.